This is a list of T cell receptor beta chains from one sample in a study of shared clonotypes between healthy human individuals. Produced via immunoSEQ multiplex PCR; TCRdb's table is partial and in-frame only. The sample lists roughly 2.6 million clones; 85% to 95% were seen once. The sample was naive CD4+ T cells sorted from blood. These receptors came from a man aged 18 to 29 in good health. Each CDR3 is given with its conserved first and last residue. A D gene is named only where the DNA matches it firmly. Not all rows give a size; the values are once, few, many and, for expanded clones, a class.

len,v_gene,abundance,d_gene,j_gene,CDR3nt,CDR3aa
16,TRBV6-1,NA,NA,TRBJ2-2,TGTGCCAGCAGTGAACGAAAGGAATTGAACACCGGGGAGCTGTTTTTT,CASSERKELNTGELFF
16,TRBV28,NA,NA,TRBJ2-7,TGTGCCAGCAGCACCTACGGGGACCCGAGCGGGTACGAGCAGTACTTC,CASSTYGDPSGYEQYF
15,TRBV7-9,NA,NA,TRBJ2-7,TGTGCCAGCAGCCCCCAGGGACCCCCCGGGGACGAGCAGTACTTC,CASSPQGPPGDEQYF
15,TRBV9,NA,TRBD1,TRBJ1-2,TGTGCCAGCAGCGAATACCGGGACAGGTCTTATGGCTACACCTTC,CASSEYRDRSYGYTF
15,TRBV18,once,TRBD1,TRBJ2-3,TGTGCCAGCTCACCTAGGACAGGGGGCACAGATACGCAGTATTTT,CASSPRTGGTDTQYF
14,TRBV6-5,NA,NA,TRBJ1-2,TGTGCCAGCAGCCGCGGGGGCGCGGATATAAGCTACACCTTC,CASSRGGADISYTF
12,TRBV10-3,NA,NA,TRBJ2-7,TGTGCCATCAGCCCGGCGGTTGGCGAGCAGTACTTC,CAISPAVGEQYF
12,TRBV7-9,NA,NA,TRBJ2-7,TGTGCCAGCAGCCTCAAGGGCTACGAGCAGTACTTC,CASSLKGYEQYF
11,TRBV30,NA,TRBD2,TRBJ2-5,TGTGCCTGGAGTAGGCGGGAGCCTCTATACTTC,CAWSRREPLYF
16,TRBV19,NA,NA,TRBJ2-2,TGTGCCAGTAGAGAACTCGGGACTCCTAACACCGGGGAGCTGTTTTTT,CASRELGTPNTGELFF
15,TRBV13,NA,TRBD1,TRBJ1-4,TGTGCCAGCAGCGCAGGACAGGGCGTTAATGAAAAACTGTTTTTT,CASSAGQGVNEKLFF
12,TRBV2,NA,TRBD1,TRBJ2-1,TGTGCCAGCAGTACAGGGGTAGGTGAGCAGTTCTTC,CASSTGVGEQFF
16,TRBV5-5,NA,TRBD1,TRBJ1-1,TGTGCCAGCAGCCCGGACAGGGGCCTCATGAACACTGAAGCTTTCTTT,CASSPDRGLMNTEAFF
15,TRBV2,NA,TRBD2,TRBJ2-1,TGTGCCAGCAGCAAAGCGGGACCTTCCTACAATGAGCAGTTCTTC,CASSKAGPSYNEQFF
16,TRBV6-5,NA,NA,TRBJ1-6,TGTGCCAGCAGTTACGGAGGGGTTCGGAATAATTCACCCCTCCACTTT,CASSYGGVRNNSPLHF
15,TRBV19,NA,TRBD1,TRBJ2-5,TGTGCCAGTAGCACAGGACAGGTAATCCAAGAGACCCAGTACTTC,CASSTGQVIQETQYF
15,TRBV19,few,NA,TRBJ1-2,TGTGCCAGTACCACCTCGGGGGGGACGGACTATGGCTACACCTTC,CASTTSGGTDYGYTF
15,TRBV19,NA,NA,TRBJ2-7,TGTGCCAGTAGTATGCCAGGGTTTTCAATGGACGAGCAGTACTTC,CASSMPGFSMDEQYF
16,TRBV15,few,NA,TRBJ1-1,TGTGCCACCAGCAGAGGAACCAGCAACTTGAACACTGAAGCTTTCTTT,CATSRGTSNLNTEAFF
16,TRBV18,NA,NA,TRBJ2-1,TGTGCCAGCTCAAACCTACTAGTCCTCTCCGACAATGAGCAGTTCTTC,CASSNLLVLSDNEQFF
15,TRBV10-2,NA,TRBD2,TRBJ2-7,TGCGCCAGCACGCAACTAGCGGGGACGCCTGGGGAGCAGTACTTC,CASTQLAGTPGEQYF